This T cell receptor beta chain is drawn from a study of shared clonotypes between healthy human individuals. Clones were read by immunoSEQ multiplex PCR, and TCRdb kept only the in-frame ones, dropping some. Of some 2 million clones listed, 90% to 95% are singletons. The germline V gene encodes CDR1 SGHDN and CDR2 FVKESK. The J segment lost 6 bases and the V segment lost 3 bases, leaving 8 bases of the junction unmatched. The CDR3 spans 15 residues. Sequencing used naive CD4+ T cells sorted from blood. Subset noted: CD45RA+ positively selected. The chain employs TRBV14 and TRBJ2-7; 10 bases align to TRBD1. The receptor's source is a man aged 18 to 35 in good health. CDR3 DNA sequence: TGTGCCAGCAGCCACTACGGACAGGGGGAAGGCGAGCAGTACTTC. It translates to CASSHYGQGEGEQYF.